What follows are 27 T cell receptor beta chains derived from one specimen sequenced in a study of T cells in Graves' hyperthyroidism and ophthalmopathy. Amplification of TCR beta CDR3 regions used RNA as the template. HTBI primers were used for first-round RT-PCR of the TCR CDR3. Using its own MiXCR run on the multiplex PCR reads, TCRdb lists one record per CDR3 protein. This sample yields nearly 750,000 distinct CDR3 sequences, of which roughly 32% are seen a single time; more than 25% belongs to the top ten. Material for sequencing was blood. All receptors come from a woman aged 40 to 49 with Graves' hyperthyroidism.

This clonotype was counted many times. The CDR3 here is CSARQAGYEQYF. As DNA, the CDR3 is TGCAGCGCAAGACAGGCCGGCTACGAGCAGTACTTC. This chain connects TRBV29-1 to TRBJ2-7, with D perhaps TRBD1 (6 bases). Trimming removed 7 bases at V and 3 bases at J, with 13 bases between. The CDR3 extends over 12 amino acids. CDR1 is SQVTM, CDR2 ANQGSEA, per germline.

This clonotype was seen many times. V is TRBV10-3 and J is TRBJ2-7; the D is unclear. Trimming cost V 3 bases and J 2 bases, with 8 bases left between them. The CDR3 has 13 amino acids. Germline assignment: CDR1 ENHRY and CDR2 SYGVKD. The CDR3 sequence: CAISDGGPYEQYF. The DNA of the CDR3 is TGTGCCATCAGTGATGGCGGTCCCTACGAGCAGTACTTC.

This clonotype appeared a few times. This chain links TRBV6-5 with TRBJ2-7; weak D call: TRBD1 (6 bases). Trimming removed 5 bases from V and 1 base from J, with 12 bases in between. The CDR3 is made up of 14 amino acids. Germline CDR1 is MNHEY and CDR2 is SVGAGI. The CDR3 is CASSPPDSSYEQYF. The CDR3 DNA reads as TGTGCCAGCAGTCCCCCGGACAGTTCCTACGAGCAGTACTTC.

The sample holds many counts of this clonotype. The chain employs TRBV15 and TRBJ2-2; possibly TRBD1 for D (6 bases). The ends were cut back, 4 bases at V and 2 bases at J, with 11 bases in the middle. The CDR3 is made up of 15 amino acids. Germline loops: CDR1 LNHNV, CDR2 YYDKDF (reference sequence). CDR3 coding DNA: TGTGCCACCAGCATGGGACAAACAAACACCGGGGAGCTGTTTTTT. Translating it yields CATSMGQTNTGELFF.

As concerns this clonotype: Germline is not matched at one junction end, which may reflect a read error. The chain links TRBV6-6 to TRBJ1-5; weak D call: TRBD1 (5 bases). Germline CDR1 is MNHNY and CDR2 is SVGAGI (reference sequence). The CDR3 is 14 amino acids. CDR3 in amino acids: CAISEVGDRQPQHF. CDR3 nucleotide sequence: TGTGCCATCAGTGAAGTGGGGGATCGGCAGCCCCAGCATTTT.

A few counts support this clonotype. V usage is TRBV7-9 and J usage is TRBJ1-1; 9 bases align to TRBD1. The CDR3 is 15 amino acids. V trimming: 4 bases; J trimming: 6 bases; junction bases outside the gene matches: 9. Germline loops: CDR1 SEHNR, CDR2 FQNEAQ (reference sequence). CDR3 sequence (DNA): TGTGCCAGCAGCTCAGGACAGGGGTTGTCATCTGAAGCTTTCTTT. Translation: CASSSGQGLSSEAFF. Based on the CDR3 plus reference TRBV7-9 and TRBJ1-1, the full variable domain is DTGVSQNPRHKITKRGQNVTFRCDPISEHNRLYWYRQTLGQGPEFLTYFQNEAQLEKSRLLSDRFSAERPKGSFSTLEIQRTEQGDSAMYLCASSSGQGLSSEAFFGQGTRLTVV.

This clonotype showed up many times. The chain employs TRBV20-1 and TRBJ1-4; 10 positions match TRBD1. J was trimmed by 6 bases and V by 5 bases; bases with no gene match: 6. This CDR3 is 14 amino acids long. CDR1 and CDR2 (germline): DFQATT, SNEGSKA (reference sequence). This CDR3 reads CSASRDRGHEKLFF. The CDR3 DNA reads TGCAGTGCTTCCCGGGACAGGGGTCATGAAAAACTGTTTTTT.

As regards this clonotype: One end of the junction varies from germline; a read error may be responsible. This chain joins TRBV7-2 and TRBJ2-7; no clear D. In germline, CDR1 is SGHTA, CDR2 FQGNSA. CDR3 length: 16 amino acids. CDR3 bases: TGTGCCAGCAGTTTAGTCTATCGGCAGCCCCGCTACGAGCAGTACTTC. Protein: CASSLVYRQPRYEQYF. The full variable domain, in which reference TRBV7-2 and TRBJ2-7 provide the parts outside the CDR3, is GAGVSQSPSNKVTEKGKDVELRCDPISGHTALYWYRQSLGQGLEFLIYFQGNSAPDKSGLPSDRFSAERTGGSVSTLTIQRTQQEDSAVYLCASSLVYRQPRYEQYFGPGTRLTVT.

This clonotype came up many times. The CDR3, as DNA: TGCAGTGCTAGAGATATGAGTACCGGGACCCAGTACTTC. This encodes CSARDMSTGTQYF. V usage is TRBV20-1 and J usage is TRBJ2-5; D gene ambiguous. The CDR3 consists of 13 residues. Germline CDR1 reads DFQATT; CDR2 reads SNEGSKA (reference sequence). Between the trimmed V and J ends, which lost 0 bases and 7 bases, there was a span of 12 bases.

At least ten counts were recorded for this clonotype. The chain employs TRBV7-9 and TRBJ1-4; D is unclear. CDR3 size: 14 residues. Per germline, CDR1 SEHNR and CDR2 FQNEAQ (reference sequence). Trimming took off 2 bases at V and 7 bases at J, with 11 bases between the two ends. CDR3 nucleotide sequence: TGTGCCAGCAGCTTACTGGGAGGAGGTGAAAAACTGTTTTTT. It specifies CASSLLGGGEKLFF.

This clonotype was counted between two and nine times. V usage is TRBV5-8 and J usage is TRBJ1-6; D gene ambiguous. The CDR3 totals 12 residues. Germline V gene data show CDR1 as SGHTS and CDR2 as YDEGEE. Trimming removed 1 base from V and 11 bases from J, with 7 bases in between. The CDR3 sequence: CASSLRKAPLHF. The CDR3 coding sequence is TGTGCCAGCAGCTTGCGGAAGGCACCCCTCCACTTT. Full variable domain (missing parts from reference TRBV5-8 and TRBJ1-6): EAGVTQSPTHLIKTRGQQATLRCSPISGHTSVYWYQQALGLGLQFLLWYDEGEERNRGNFPPRFSGRQFPNYSSELNVNALELEDSALYLCASSLRKAPLHFGNGTRLTVT.

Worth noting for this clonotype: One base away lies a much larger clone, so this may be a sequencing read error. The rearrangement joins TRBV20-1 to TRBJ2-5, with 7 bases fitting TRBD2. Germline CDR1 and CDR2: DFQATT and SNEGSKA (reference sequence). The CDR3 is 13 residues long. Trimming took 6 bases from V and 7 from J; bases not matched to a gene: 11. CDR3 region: CSAPLGGGGTQYF. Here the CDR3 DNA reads TGCAGTGCGCCCCTGGGCGGGGGTGGGACCCAGTACTTC.

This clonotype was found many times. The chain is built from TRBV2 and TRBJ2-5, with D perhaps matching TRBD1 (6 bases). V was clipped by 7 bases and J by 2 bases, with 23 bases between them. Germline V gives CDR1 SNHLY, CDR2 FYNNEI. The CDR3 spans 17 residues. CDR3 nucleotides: TGTGCCAGCACTGAGGACCTCTCAGGGGTTTCGCAAGAGACCCAGTACTTC. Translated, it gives CASTEDLSGVSQETQYF.

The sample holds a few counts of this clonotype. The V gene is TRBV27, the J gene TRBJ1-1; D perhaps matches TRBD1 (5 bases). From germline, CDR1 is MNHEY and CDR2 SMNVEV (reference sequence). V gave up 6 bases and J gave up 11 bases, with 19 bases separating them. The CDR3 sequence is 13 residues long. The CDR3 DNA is TGTGCCAGCAGCCCAGGGACCGTTAGGTGGGCTTTCTTT. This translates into CASSPGTVRWAFF.

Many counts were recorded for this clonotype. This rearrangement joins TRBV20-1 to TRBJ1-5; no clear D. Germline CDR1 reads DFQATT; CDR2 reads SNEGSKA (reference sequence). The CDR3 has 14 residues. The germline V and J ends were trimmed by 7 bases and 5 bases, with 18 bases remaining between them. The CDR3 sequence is CSVPRGGLYQPQHF. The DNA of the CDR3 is TGCAGTGTCCCCCGGGGAGGGTTGTATCAGCCCCAGCATTTT.

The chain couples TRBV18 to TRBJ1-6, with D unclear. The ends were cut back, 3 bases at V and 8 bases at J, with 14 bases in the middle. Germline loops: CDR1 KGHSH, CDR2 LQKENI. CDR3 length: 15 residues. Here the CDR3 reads CASSPQDATDSPLHF. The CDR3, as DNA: TGTGCCAGCTCACCGCAGGATGCCACCGATTCACCCCTCCACTTT.

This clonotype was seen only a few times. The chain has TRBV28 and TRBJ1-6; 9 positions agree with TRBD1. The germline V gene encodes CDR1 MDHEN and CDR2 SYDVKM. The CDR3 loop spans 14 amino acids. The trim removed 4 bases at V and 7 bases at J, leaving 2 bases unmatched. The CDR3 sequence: CASSWGQGNSPLHF. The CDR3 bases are TGTGCCAGCAGTTGGGGACAGGGAAATTCACCCCTCCACTTT. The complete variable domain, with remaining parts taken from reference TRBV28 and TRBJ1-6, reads DVKVTQSSRYLVKRTGEKVFLECVQDMDHENMFWYRQDPGLGLRLIYFSYDVKMKEKGDIPEGYSVSREKKERFSLILESASTNQTSMYLCASSWGQGNSPLHFGNGTRLTVT.

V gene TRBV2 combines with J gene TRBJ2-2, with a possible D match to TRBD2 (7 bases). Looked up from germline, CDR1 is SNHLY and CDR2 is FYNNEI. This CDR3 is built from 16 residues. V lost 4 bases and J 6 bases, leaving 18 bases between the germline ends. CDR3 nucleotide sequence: TGTGCCAGCAGTGCCCGCGCGGGGGCTTGGGCCGGGGAGCTGTTTTTT. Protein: CASSARAGAWAGELFF. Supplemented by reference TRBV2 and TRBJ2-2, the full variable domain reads EPEVTQTPSHQVTQMGQEVILRCVPISNHLYFYWYRQILGQKVEFLVSFYNNEISEKSEIFDDQFSVERPDGSNFTLKIRSTKLEDSAMYFCASSARAGAWAGELFFGEGSRLTVL.

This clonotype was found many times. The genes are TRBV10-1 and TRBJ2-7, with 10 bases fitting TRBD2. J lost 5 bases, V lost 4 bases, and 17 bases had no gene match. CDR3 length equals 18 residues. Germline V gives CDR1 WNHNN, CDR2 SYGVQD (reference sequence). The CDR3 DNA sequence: TGCGCCAGCAGTGGAGGCACAGAATCTAGCGGGAGCGCCCACGAGCAGTACTTC. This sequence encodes CASSGGTESSGSAHEQYF.

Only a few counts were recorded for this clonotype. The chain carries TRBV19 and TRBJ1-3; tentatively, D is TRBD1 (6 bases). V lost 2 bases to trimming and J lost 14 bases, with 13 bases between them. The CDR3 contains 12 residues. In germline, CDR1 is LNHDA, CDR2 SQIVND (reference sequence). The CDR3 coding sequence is TGTGCCAGTAGTATATACAGGGATCTTCTATATTTT. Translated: CASSIYRDLLYF.

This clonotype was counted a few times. In nucleotides, the CDR3 is TGTGCCAGCAGCTGGGGGCCCGGGGGCGGGGATTACGAGCAGTACTTC. It codes for CASSWGPGGGDYEQYF. The V gene is TRBV7-2, the J gene TRBJ2-7; the D call may be TRBD1 or TRBD2 (6 bases each). Germline CDR1 is SGHTA and CDR2 is FQGNSA. This CDR3 spans 16 amino acids. V lost 4 bases and J lost 4, with 20 bases in between.

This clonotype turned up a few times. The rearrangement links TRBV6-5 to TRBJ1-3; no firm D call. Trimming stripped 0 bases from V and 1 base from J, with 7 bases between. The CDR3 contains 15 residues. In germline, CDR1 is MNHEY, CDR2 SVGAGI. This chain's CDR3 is CASSYSLGSGNTIYF. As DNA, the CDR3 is TGTGCCAGCAGTTACTCATTGGGGTCTGGAAACACCATATATTTT.

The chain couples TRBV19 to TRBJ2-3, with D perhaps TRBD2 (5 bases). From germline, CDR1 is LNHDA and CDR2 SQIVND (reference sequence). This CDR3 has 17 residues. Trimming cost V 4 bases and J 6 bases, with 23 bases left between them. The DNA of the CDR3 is TGTGCCAGTAGTACCCCACTGGAGACCATGCCGGGGGATACGCAGTATTTT. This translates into CASSTPLETMPGDTQYF.

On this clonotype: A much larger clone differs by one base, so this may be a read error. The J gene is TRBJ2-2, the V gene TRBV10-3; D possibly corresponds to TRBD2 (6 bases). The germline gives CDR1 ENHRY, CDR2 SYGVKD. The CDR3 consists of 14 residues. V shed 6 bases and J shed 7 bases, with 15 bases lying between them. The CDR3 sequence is CAIRRREGGGELFF. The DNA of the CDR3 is TGTGCCATCAGACGCCGTGAGGGAGGCGGGGAGCTGTTTTTT.

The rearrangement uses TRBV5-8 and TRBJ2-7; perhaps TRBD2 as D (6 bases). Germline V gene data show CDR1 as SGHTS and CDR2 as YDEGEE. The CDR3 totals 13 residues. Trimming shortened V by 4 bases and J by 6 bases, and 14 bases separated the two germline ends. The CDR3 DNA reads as TGTGCCAGCAGCCGACTAGGCTCGCCCGAGCAGTACTTC. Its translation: CASSRLGSPEQYF.

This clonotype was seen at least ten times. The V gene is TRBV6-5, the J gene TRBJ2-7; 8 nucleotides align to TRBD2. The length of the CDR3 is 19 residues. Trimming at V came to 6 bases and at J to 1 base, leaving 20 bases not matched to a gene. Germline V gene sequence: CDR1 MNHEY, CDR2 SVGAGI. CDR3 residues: CASSSGLAFGAVASYEQYF. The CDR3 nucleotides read TGTGCCAGCAGCTCTGGACTAGCTTTCGGCGCGGTGGCATCCTACGAGCAGTACTTC.

Here the CDR3 DNA reads TGTGCCAGCAGCTTAGCGCCAGGGTTGTTTGATACGCAGTATTTT. Its translation: CASSLAPGLFDTQYF. The gene calls are TRBV7-9 and TRBJ2-3; D might be TRBD1 (5 bases). With 0 bases removed from V and 6 bases from J, the gap between germline ends came to 13 bases. The CDR3 sequence is 15 residues long. Looked up from germline, CDR1 is SEHNR and CDR2 is FQNEAQ (reference sequence).